This T cell receptor (beta chain) was identified during a study of post-analysis software for immune sequencing data. Whole-study context: The disease courses covered relapsing-remitting, secondary progressive and progressive-relapsing multiple sclerosis. Regarding the study as a whole: When patients were compared with controls, about five TRBV segments were more frequent, TRBV5-6, TRBV5-1 and TRBV20-1 among them. Strong same-batch co-clustering of samples appeared with F measure clustering. Controls' normalized Chao1 diversity significantly exceeded that of multiple sclerosis patients.

The library was made from cDNA and included unique molecular identifiers. Out of roughly 0.85 to 10 million T cells, 450,000 to 600,000 cDNA molecules were generated. TCRdb recomputed calls from the PCR reads with MiXCR, one row per CDR3 protein. The profile shows roughly 540,000 distinct CDR3 sequences, around 36% of them singletons. Germline V gene sequence: CDR1 SGHTA, CDR2 FQGNSA. The CDR3 totals 15 residues. Trimming removed 5 bases at V and 1 base at J, with 14 bases between. This clonotype was counted a few times. Its antigen is as yet unknown. J is TRBJ1-1 and V is TRBV7-2, with a possible D match to TRBD1 (5 bases). This clonotype was sampled from a girl under 18 with multiple sclerosis. The specimen sequenced was blood. CDR3 loop: CASSAQGPGNTEAFF. CDR3 in DNA: TGTGCCAGCAGCGCTCAGGGACCGGGGAACACTGAAGCTTTCTTT.